The rows below give T cell receptor beta chains drawn from one sample of a study of T cell repertoires in cytomegalovirus infection. TCRdb redid the calling of the reads with MiXCR, one entry per CDR3 protein. The sample records 650,000 to 850,000 distinct CDR3 sequences, almost 30% being singletons. Their antigens are not known. The sample here was cultured CD8+ T cells from PBMCs, taken from culture after CMV antigen stimulation. The receptor set was obtained from a human donor in good health (CMV status not recorded). Some clones in this sample may be carry-over from other donors' samples. Both conserved end residues are part of each CDR3. A D gene is named only where the DNA matches it firmly. Only some rows state a clone size, as once, few, many or a class for expanded clones.

j_call	d_call	clone_size	v_call	cdr3_nt	cdr3_aa
TRBJ2-3	TRBD1	few	TRBV7-9	TGTGCCAGCAGCTGGGACAGGGGCCGACCAGGAGATACGCAGTATTTT	CASSWDRGRPGDTQYF
TRBJ2-1	TRBD2	many	TRBV7-2	TGTGCCAGCAGCTTAGAGGGACTAGCCGTCTACAATGAGCAGTTCTTC	CASSLEGLAVYNEQFF
TRBJ1-6	NA	few	TRBV27	TGTGCCAGCAGTTTACTCCCCAGTATATCACCCCTCCACTTT	CASSLLPSISPLHF
TRBJ2-1	NA	NA	TRBV4-3	TGCGCCAGCAAGCCCCCGGGCTCCTACAATGAGCAGTTCTTC	CASKPPGSYNEQFF
TRBJ1-1	NA	NA	TRBV2	TGTGCCAGCAGTGCCAGACAGACCACTGAAGCTTTCTTT	CASSARQTTEAFF
TRBJ2-1	NA	NA	TRBV6-6	TGTGCCAGCAGTTACTCCCCCCCTGAGCAGTTCTTC	CASSYSPPEQFF
TRBJ2-3	NA	few	TRBV6-5	TGTGCCAGCAGTTACAAGCGCGGAGGCACAGATACGCAGTATTTT	CASSYKRGGTDTQYF
TRBJ1-6	NA	few	TRBV19	TGTGCCAGTAGTAAGGGACTGCTACCTAATTCACCCCTCCACTTT	CASSKGLLPNSPLHF
TRBJ2-7	TRBD1	NA	TRBV27	TGTGCCAGCAGTTTATCCGGGGACAGTTTCTACGAGCAGTACTTC	CASSLSGDSFYEQYF
TRBJ1-3	TRBD1	NA	TRBV10-3	TGTGCCATCAGGACAGGGGTACTCTCTGGAAACACCATAGATTTT	CAIRTGVLSGNTIDF